These T cell receptor beta chains were read from a single sample in a study of cytomegalovirus exposure and HLA in healthy donors. The assay was immunoSEQ multiplex PCR, and TCRdb's table has in-frame clones only and misses some. Among 50,000 to 60,000 clones, more than 75% were seen once, and the ten largest hold roughly 1.4%. The sample consisted of PBMCs. These TCRs come from a female donor in good health and CMV-seronegative. The CDR3 runs from the conserved cysteine through the conserved F or W. D genes are given only for firm matches. Size tells how often a clone was seen (once, few, many) or the class of an expanded clone, and some rows leave it out.

cdr3_aa,cdr3_nt,d_call,j_call,v_call,clone_size
CASSLTGEQFF,TGTGCCAGCAGCTTAACCGGGGAGCAGTTCTTC,-,TRBJ2-1,TRBV7-3,-
CATRDAGYTF,TGTGCCACCAGGGATGCTGGCTACACCTTC,-,TRBJ1-2,TRBV19,-
CASSSQGSTEAFF,TGTGCCAGCAGCTCACAGGGGTCCACTGAAGCTTTCTTT,TRBD1,TRBJ1-1,TRBV7-3,-
CASSVGTGVGTEAFF,TGTGCCAGCAGCGTCGGGACAGGGGTTGGAACTGAAGCTTTCTTT,TRBD1,TRBJ1-1,TRBV7-2,few
CASSYGSGHSNYEQYF,TGTGCCAGCAGCTATGGGTCGGGACACTCAAACTACGAGCAGTACTTC,-,TRBJ2-7,TRBV5-8,-
CASSEDRGLGEKLFF,TGTGCCAGCAGCGAGGACAGGGGGCTCGGTGAAAAACTGTTTTTT,TRBD1,TRBJ1-4,TRBV7-8,-
CASSEAGSGANVLTF,TGTGCCAGCAGTGAAGCCGGTTCTGGGGCCAACGTCCTGACTTTC,-,TRBJ2-6,TRBV6-4,-
CASRGTPTLFYEQYF,TGTGCCAGCAGGGGGACACCCACGTTATTCTACGAGCAGTACTTC,-,TRBJ2-7,TRBV6-5,-
CASSLDSGNQPQHF,TGTGCCAGCAGCTTGGACAGTGGCAATCAGCCCCAGCATTTT,-,TRBJ1-5,TRBV7-8,-
CASSLGREGYTF,TGTGCCAGCAGTTTGGGCAGGGAAGGCTACACCTTC,-,TRBJ1-2,TRBV6-5,-
CASSLPGTDTQYF,TGTGCCAGCAGTCTACCAGGTACAGATACGCAGTATTTT,-,TRBJ2-3,TRBV6-5,once
CASSQETGAQYF,TGCGCCAGCAGCCAAGAGACAGGGGCCCAGTACTTC,TRBD1,TRBJ2-5,TRBV4-1,-
CASDAEPRTKAFF,TGTGCCAGTGATGCTGAACCGCGGACTAAAGCTTTCTTT,-,TRBJ1-1,TRBV6-6,few
CASTSAASGASRGELFF,TGTGCCAGCACGTCGGCGGCTAGCGGGGCCTCAAGGGGGGAGCTGTTTTTT,TRBD2,TRBJ2-2,TRBV27,few
CASSLYPEGANTGELFF,TGTGCCAGCAGTTTGTATCCTGAGGGGGCGAACACCGGGGAGCTGTTTTTT,-,TRBJ2-2,TRBV27,-
CASRVRTDGSGYTF,TGTGCCAGCAGAGTCCGGACAGACGGTTCTGGCTACACCTTC,-,TRBJ1-2,TRBV19,-
CASRPGGPAEAFF,TGTGCCAGCAGGCCGGGGGGTCCGGCTGAAGCTTTCTTT,-,TRBJ1-1,TRBV2,-
CASSYSGGGYNEQFF,TGTGCCAGCAGCTATAGCGGGGGGGGTTACAATGAGCAGTTCTTC,TRBD2,TRBJ2-1,TRBV11-3,-
CASSIDRRVNTEAFF,TGTGCCAGTAGTATAGATCGGAGAGTAAACACTGAAGCTTTCTTT,-,TRBJ1-1,TRBV19,-
CASNSRTYNSPLHF,TGTGCCAGCAACTCCAGGACTTATAATTCACCCCTCCACTTT,-,TRBJ1-6,TRBV11-2,few
CASSPSYGYTF,TGTGCCAGCAGCCCCAGCTATGGCTACACCTTC,-,TRBJ1-2,TRBV16,-
CASSPTPDREESYTF,TGTGCCAGCAGTCCTACTCCCGACAGGGAAGAGAGCTACACCTTC,TRBD1,TRBJ1-2,TRBV7-3,-
CASSRINGSPLHF,TGTGCCAGCAGCCGAATCAACGGTTCACCCCTCCACTTT,-,TRBJ1-6,TRBV7-3,once
CASSPVRDRGYEQYF,TGTGCCAGCTCACCGGTCCGGGACAGGGGCTACGAGCAGTACTTC,TRBD1,TRBJ2-7,TRBV18,few
CASSPMEQNTEAFF,TGTGCCAGCTCACCAATGGAGCAGAACACTGAAGCTTTCTTT,-,TRBJ1-1,TRBV18,few
CASSQEERVQETQYF,TGCGCCAGCAGCCAAGAGGAACGGGTCCAAGAGACCCAGTACTTC,-,TRBJ2-5,TRBV4-1,-
CASSQASSETNEQFF,TGTGCCAGCAGCCAAGCTTCTAGCGAGACCAATGAGCAGTTCTTC,-,TRBJ2-1,TRBV4-2,-
CASSLDQGALDTQYF,TGTGCCAGCAGCTTGGACCAGGGGGCGTTAGATACGCAGTATTTT,TRBD1,TRBJ2-3,TRBV5-5,-
CASSLRVPGAGWADTQYF,TGTGCCAGCAGCTTAAGGGTCCCAGGGGCAGGGTGGGCAGATACGCAGTATTTT,-,TRBJ2-3,TRBV7-8,-
CAWSGVYEAFF,TGTGCCTGGAGTGGAGTTTATGAAGCTTTCTTT,-,TRBJ1-1,TRBV30,once
CASIGQGGTEAFF,TGTGCCAGTATTGGACAGGGCGGAACTGAAGCTTTCTTT,TRBD1,TRBJ1-1,TRBV6-6,-
CASSPLAGVLSGANVLTF,TGCGCCAGCAGCCCCCTAGCGGGGGTCCTCTCTGGGGCCAACGTCCTGACTTTC,TRBD2,TRBJ2-6,TRBV5-1,-
CASSPRGEAFF,TGTGCCAGCAGCCCTAGGGGGGAAGCTTTCTTT,-,TRBJ1-1,TRBV6-4,-
CASSPDLRGDPYGYTF,TGTGCCAGCAGCCCCGACCTGCGGGGGGACCCCTATGGCTACACCTTC,-,TRBJ1-2,TRBV5-6,-
CASSPTTGLGQPQHF,TGTGCCAGTAGTCCGACGACAGGGCTAGGACAGCCCCAGCATTTT,TRBD1,TRBJ1-5,TRBV19,few
CASSQQVNTEAFF,TGTGCCAGCAGCCAGCAGGTGAACACTGAAGCTTTCTTT,-,TRBJ1-1,TRBV7-3,-
CASSLTVQETQYF,TGCGCCAGCAGCTTAACAGTCCAAGAGACCCAGTACTTC,-,TRBJ2-5,TRBV5-1,-
CASSLSMVSATNEKLFF,TGCGCCAGCAGCTTGTCGATGGTTTCGGCAACTAATGAAAAACTGTTTTTT,-,TRBJ1-4,TRBV5-1,-
CATSREPGGADTQYF,TGTGCCACCAGCAGAGAGCCGGGGGGTGCAGATACGCAGTATTTT,TRBD2,TRBJ2-3,TRBV15,few
CASSLLAGGINEQFF,TGCGCCAGCAGCTTGCTAGCGGGGGGTATCAATGAGCAGTTCTTC,TRBD2,TRBJ2-1,TRBV5-1,-
CASSLALGGGTNEKLFF,TGTGCCAGCAGCTTAGCGCTCGGGGGGGGGACTAATGAAAAACTGTTTTTT,-,TRBJ1-4,TRBV7-2,-
CASSYSEGGSGEAFF,TGTGCCAGCAGTTACTCGGAAGGGGGCTCGGGTGAAGCTTTCTTT,TRBD1,TRBJ1-1,TRBV6-5,-
CASSFGTGGEGYTF,TGTGCCAGCAGCTTTGGAACAGGGGGCGAGGGCTACACCTTC,TRBD1,TRBJ1-2,TRBV11-2,-
CASSWETTDTSYGYTF,TGTGCCAGCAGCTGGGAAACGACAGACACGAGCTATGGCTACACCTTC,-,TRBJ1-2,TRBV5-5,-
CASSSSYRENTGELFF,TGTGCCAGCTCATCAAGTTACAGGGAGAACACCGGGGAGCTGTTTTTT,-,TRBJ2-2,TRBV18,-
CASTPGLAGGPSYNEQFF,TGTGCCAGCACCCCCGGACTAGCGGGGGGGCCGTCCTACAATGAGCAGTTCTTC,TRBD2,TRBJ2-1,TRBV5-6,-
CASRLAPTAEAFF,TGTGCCAGCAGATTAGCCCCGACGGCTGAAGCTTTCTTT,-,TRBJ1-1,TRBV2,few
CASSGWDEGAAEAFF,TGCGCCAGCAGCGGGTGGGATGAGGGGGCGGCTGAAGCTTTCTTT,TRBD1,TRBJ1-1,TRBV5-1,-
CASSSALGAPSTDTQYF,TGTGCCAGCAGCTCGGCATTGGGGGCGCCGAGCACAGATACGCAGTATTTT,-,TRBJ2-3,TRBV9,few
CSVVVTDEKLFF,TGCAGCGTTGTGGTGACAGACGAAAAACTGTTTTTT,-,TRBJ1-4,TRBV29-1,-
CASRSRGDTEAFF,TGTGCCAGCAGGTCCCGGGGAGATACTGAAGCTTTCTTT,-,TRBJ1-1,TRBV7-6,-
CASSQRDRSNEKLFF,TGCGCCAGCAGCCAACGGGACAGGAGTAATGAAAAACTGTTTTTT,TRBD1,TRBJ1-4,TRBV4-1,-
CASSPWSGWNTEAFF,TGTGCCAGTAGCCCCTGGTCAGGGTGGAACACTGAAGCTTTCTTT,-,TRBJ1-1,TRBV19,once
CASLLGGGANSPLHF,TGTGCCAGCCTCTTGGGAGGTGGGGCTAATTCACCCCTCCACTTT,-,TRBJ1-6,TRBV2,few
CASSLQGARGYTF,TGTGCCAGCAGCTTACAGGGGGCGCGTGGCTACACCTTC,TRBD1,TRBJ1-2,TRBV6-5,once
CASTGGVGQGACSPLHF,TGTGCCAGCACAGGTGGTGTGGGCCAGGGGGCTTGTTCACCCCTCCACTTT,TRBD1,TRBJ1-6,TRBV11-3,-
CSAHPGRVPYQETQYF,TGCAGCGCACACCCGGGGAGGGTGCCGTACCAAGAGACCCAGTACTTC,TRBD2,TRBJ2-5,TRBV29-1,once
CASSTPQGVTGELFF,TGTGCCAGTAGTACACCCCAGGGGGTCACCGGGGAGCTGTTTTTT,TRBD1,TRBJ2-2,TRBV19,-
CAGGDRSYEQYF,TGTGCCGGGGGGGACAGGTCCTACGAGCAGTACTTC,-,TRBJ2-7,TRBV5-8,-